Reported below is one T cell receptor (beta chain). Its antigen is not known. The PCR had 60 Vbeta and 13 Jbeta primers. TCRdb's table, derived via immunoSEQ multiplex PCR, lists solely in-frame clones and lacks some. Among some 140,000 clones listed, around 74% were seen once. This record belongs to a study of cytomegalovirus exposure and HLA in healthy donors. Germline V lookup: CDR1 MNHNS, CDR2 SASEGT. J was trimmed by 3 bases and V by 3 bases; bases with no gene match: 5. The CDR3 totals 14 residues. Notes on the study in general: In a later analysis, across HLA loci, associated TCR counts were highest for DRB1, lowest for HLA-C. Across all donors, roughly uniform sequencing depth was an assumption of the presence/absence analyses. Associated with cytomegalovirus, according to the listing, were 150 to 200 TCR beta chains.

Sequencing was carried out using PBMCs. The clonotype comes from a man between 18 and 35 years old in good health and CMV-seronegative. This chain links TRBV6-1 with TRBJ2-7; 7 positions agree with TRBD1. The CDR3 DNA reads as TGTGCCAGCAGTGAGGGGACAGCCAACTACGAGCAGTACTTC. As protein: CASSEGTANYEQYF.